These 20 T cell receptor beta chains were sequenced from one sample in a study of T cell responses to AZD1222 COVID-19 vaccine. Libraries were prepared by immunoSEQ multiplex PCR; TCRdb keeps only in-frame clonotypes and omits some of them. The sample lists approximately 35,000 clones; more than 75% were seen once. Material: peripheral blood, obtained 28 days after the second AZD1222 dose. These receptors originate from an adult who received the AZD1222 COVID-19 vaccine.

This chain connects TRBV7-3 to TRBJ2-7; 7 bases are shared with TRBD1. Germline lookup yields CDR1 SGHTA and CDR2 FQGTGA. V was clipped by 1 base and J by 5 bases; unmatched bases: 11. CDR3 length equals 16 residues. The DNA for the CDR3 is TGTGCCAGCAGCTTAAGAGGGGTAGGGGGCGCGGACGAGCAGTACTTC. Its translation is CASSLRGVGGADEQYF.

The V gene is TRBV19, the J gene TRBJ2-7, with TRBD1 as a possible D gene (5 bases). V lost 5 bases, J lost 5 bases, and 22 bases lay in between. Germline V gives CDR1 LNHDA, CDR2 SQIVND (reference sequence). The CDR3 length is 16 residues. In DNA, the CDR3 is TGTGCCAGTAGTCTAAGGGGTAGCCCGGCGATCCACGAGCAGTACTTC. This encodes CASSLRGSPAIHEQYF.

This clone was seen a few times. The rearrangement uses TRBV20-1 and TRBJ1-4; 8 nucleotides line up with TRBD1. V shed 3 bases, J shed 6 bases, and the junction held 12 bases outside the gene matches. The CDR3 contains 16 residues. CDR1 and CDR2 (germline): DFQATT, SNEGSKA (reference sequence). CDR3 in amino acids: CSASPSDGQGYEKLFF. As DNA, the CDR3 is TGCAGTGCTAGTCCAAGCGACGGACAGGGATATGAAAAACTGTTTTTT.

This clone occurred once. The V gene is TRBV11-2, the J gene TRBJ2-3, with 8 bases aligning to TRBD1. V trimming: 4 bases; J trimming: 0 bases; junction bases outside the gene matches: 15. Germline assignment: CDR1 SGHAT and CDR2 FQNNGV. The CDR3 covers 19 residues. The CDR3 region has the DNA TGTGCCAGCAGCTCAAACCCCTGGGCAGGGGGCCGGAGCACAGATACGCAGTATTTT. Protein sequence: CASSSNPWAGGRSTDTQYF.

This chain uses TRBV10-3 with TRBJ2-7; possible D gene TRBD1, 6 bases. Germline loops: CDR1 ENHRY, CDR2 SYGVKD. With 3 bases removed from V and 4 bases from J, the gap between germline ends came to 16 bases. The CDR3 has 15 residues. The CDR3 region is CAISDSKGVVYEQYF. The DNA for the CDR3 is TGTGCCATCAGTGACTCAAAGGGGGTTGTATACGAGCAGTACTTC.

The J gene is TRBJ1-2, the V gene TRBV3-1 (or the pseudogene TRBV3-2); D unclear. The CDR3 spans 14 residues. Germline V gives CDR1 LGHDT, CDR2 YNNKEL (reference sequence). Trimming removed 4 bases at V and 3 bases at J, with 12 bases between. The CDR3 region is CASSPLAGHYGYTF. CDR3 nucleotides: TGTGCCAGCAGCCCCTTGGCGGGTCACTATGGCTACACCTTC.

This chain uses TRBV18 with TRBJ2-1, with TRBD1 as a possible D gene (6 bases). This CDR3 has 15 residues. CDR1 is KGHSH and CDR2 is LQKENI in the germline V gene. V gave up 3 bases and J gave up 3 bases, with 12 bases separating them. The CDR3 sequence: CASSPLRGNYNEQFF. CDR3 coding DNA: TGTGCCAGCTCACCCTTAAGGGGGAACTACAATGAGCAGTTCTTC.

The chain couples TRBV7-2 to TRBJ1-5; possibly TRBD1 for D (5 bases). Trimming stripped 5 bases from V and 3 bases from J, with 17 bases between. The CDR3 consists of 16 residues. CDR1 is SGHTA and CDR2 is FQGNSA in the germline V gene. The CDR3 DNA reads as TGTGCCAGCAGCCCGAAGAGGGACGGAATCAATCAGCCCCAGCATTTT. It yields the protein CASSPKRDGINQPQHF.

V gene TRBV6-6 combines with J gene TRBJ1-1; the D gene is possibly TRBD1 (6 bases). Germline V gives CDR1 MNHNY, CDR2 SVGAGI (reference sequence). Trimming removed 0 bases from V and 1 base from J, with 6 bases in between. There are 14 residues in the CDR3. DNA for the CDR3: TGTGCCAGCAGTTACTCGACAGGGAACACTGAAGCTTTCTTT. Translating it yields CASSYSTGNTEAFF.

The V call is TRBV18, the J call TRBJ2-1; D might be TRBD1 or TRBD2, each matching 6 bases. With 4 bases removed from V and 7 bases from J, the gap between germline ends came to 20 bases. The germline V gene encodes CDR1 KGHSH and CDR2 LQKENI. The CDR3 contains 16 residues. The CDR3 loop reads CASSREQGQGGNEQFF. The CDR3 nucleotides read TGTGCCAGCTCACGAGAACAGGGTCAAGGGGGGAATGAGCAGTTCTTC.

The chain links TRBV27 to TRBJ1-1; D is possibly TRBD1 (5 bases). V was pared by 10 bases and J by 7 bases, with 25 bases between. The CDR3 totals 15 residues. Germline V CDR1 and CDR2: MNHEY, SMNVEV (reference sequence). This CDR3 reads CATKLVGLGAGEAFF. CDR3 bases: TGTGCCACCAAACTAGTAGGGTTAGGGGCGGGTGAAGCTTTCTTT.

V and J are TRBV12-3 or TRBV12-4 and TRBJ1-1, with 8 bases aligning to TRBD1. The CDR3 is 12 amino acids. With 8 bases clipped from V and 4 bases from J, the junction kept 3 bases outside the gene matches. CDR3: CASGQGSTEAFF. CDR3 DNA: TGTGCCAGCGGACAGGGTTCCACTGAAGCTTTCTTT.

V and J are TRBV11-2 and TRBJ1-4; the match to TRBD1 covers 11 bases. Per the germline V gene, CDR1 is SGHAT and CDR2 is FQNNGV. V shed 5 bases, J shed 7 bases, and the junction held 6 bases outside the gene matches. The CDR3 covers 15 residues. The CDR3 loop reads CASSPDRGQAEKLFF. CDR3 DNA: TGTGCCAGCAGCCCGGACAGGGGGCAAGCTGAAAAACTGTTTTTT.

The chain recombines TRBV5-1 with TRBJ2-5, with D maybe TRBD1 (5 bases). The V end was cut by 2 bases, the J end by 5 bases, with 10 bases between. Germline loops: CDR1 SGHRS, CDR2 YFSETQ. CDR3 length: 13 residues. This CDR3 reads CASSFQGSETQYF. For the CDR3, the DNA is TGCGCCAGCAGCTTTCAGGGTTCGGAGACCCAGTACTTC.

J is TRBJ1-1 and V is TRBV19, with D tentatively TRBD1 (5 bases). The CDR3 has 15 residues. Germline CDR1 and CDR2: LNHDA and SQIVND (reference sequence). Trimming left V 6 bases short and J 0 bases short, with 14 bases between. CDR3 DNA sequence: TGTGCCAGTAGCCTGGGGGGTCGCATGAACACTGAAGCTTTCTTT. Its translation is CASSLGGRMNTEAFF.

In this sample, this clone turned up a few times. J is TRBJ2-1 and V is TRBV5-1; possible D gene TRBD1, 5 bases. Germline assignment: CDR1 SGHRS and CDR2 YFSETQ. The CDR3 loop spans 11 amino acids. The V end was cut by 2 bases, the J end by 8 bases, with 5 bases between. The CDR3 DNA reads TGCGCCAGCAGCTTACAGGATGAGCAGTTCTTC. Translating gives CASSLQDEQFF. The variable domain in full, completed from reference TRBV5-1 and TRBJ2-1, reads KAGVTQTPRYLIKTRGQQVTLSCSPISGHRSVSWYQQTPGQGLQFLFEYFSETQRNKGNFPGRFSGRQFSNSRSEMNVSTLELGDSALYLCASSLQDEQFFGPGTRLTVL.

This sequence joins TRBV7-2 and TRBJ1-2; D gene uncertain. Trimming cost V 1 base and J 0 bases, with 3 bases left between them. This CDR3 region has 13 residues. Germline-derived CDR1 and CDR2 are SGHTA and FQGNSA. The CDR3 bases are TGTGCCAGCAGCTTAGACGCTAACTATGGCTACACCTTC. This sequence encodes CASSLDANYGYTF.

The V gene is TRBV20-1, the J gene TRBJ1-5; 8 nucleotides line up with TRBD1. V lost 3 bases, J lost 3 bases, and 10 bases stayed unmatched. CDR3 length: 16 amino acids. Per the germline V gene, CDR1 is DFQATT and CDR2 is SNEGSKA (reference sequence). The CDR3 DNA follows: TGCAGTGCTAGTCCGACCGGGACAGGAAACAATCAGCCCCAGCATTTT. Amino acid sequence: CSASPTGTGNNQPQHF.

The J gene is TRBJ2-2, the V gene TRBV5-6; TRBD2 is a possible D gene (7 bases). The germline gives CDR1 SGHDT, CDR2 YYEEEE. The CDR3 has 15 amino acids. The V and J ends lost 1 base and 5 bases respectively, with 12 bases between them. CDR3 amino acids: CASSLRGAYTGELFF. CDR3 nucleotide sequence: TGTGCCAGCAGCTTGCGGGGGGCGTATACCGGGGAGCTGTTTTTT.

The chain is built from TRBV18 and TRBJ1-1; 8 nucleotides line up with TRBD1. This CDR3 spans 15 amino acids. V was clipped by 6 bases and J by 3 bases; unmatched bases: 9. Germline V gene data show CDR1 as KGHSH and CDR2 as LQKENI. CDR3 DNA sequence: TGTGCCAGCTCCCGGACAGGGCGGCTTGACACTGAAGCTTTCTTT. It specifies CASSRTGRLDTEAFF.